This T cell receptor beta chain was sequenced in a study of CD8 T cells in Susac syndrome. V dropped 1 base and J dropped 1 base, with 14 bases sitting between them. Germline CDR1 and CDR2: LGHDT and YNNKEL (reference sequence). The CDR3 totals 17 residues. cDNA came from roughly 0.53 to 1 ug RNA primed by random hexamers. MiXCR, run by TCRdb on the immunoSEQ multiplex PCR reads, gives a single entry per CDR3 protein. Found here are around 190,000 distinct CDR3 sequences, 95% of them singletons; the top ten hold 0.095% to 0.12%. The sequenced material came from CD4+ T cells from PBMCs. V usage is TRBV3-1 and J usage is TRBJ1-5; the D is unclear. The source of this sequence is a human donor in good health. CDR3 loop: CASSQAKGDFSNQPQHF. CDR3 nucleotides: TGTGCCAGCAGCCAAGCCAAGGGAGATTTCAGCAATCAGCCCCAGCATTTT.